What follows describes a single T cell receptor (beta chain). This clone has a handful of counts. Its antigen is not yet known. It has no much larger one-base neighbor in the sample; base qualities were not kept. The sample belongs to a study of cytomegalovirus exposure and HLA in healthy donors (dated by TCRdb to 2016 to 2017). A note on the overall study: According to an earlier analysis of around 600 of the donors, 150 million to 200 million T cells yielded roughly 110 million unique TCR beta sequences and about 280 Gb of sequence data. In an earlier analysis of 550 to 700 of the donors, high-throughput TCR beta sequencing was used to judge whether each TCR beta V gene segment behaved as functional or pseudogenic. Among the approximately 400 genotyped donors, approximately 81% belonged to the genetic ancestry cluster associated with self-reported Caucasian donors. Every discovery cohort repertoire had been produced on one sequencing platform. High-throughput TCR immunosequencing, statistical association of individual TCRs with disease status, and machine learning were combined to predict cytomegalovirus infection status. Among about 400 genotyped donors of the cohort, an average of about 220,000 unique TCR beta nucleotide sequences was sequenced per donor, of which about 19% were non-productive. In a later genetic analysis, genome-wide SNP genotypes for about 60% of the 666 donors were used, and that subset was treated as a discovery cohort. Typing coverage varied by locus: roughly 620-630 donors for A, B, C, DRB1 and DQB1; more than 500 for DQA1; around 570 for DPA1; 450 to 480 for DPB1. The study profiled the T cell repertoires of hundreds of subjects by immunosequencing and related them to cytomegalovirus serostatus. Donor age, sex, ethnicity and CMV serostatus were collected together with the repertoire data. The later analysis used no new phenotypic data to find candidate immune exposures, relying instead on TCR beta sequences and their occurrence across donors. To study patterns of TCR occurrence, a later analysis re-analyzed previously published TCR beta repertoires from around 700 donors and added high-resolution HLA genotyping. Because of strong linkage in the cohort, four or five DR-DQ haplotypes were treated as single units for association and clustering. The study aimed to test whether cataloging public T cell receptors could reveal signatures of past pathogen exposure. In addition to the first cohort of approximately 650 subjects, a separate validation cohort of 130 or so different subjects was used. HLA typing included class I and class II loci at four-digit resolution. An early release that covered some 640 HLA-typed donors contained 250 to 350 gigabases of sequencing data and around 85 million unique TCR sequences. Results and caveats for the whole study, not just this receptor: Specific HLA alleles were associated with over 15,000 TCR beta sequences at a false discovery rate of 0.05 in a later analysis. Assigning TCR associations to individual alleles was difficult when HLA alleles, especially DR and DQ, strongly co-occurred. A later genetic analysis associated a missense DCLRE1C variant with V-gene and J-gene trimming of TCR beta chains, and an independent cohort replicated the association. Some IMGT-functional V segments, including TRBV6-2 and TRBV6-3, could not be distinguished by the 87-base-pair reads and were therefore excluded. Correlated functional status among segregating V segments might reflect linkage disequilibrium, but an unknown experimental factor could not be ruled out. CMV serostatus was the only immune exposure information available for the cohort. A cluster of highly shared sequence variants was judged likely to represent a technical artifact of the sequencing pipeline. In a later analysis, HLA-associated TCR beta chains showed more clonal expansion and lower generation probabilities than non-associated chains that were equally common. In a later analysis, the rate of TCR association differed among HLA loci, with DRB1 alleles having the most associated TCRs and HLA-C alleles having the fewest. In a later analysis, most CMV-associated TCR beta chains were found to appear HLA-restricted, with HLA associations seemingly driven largely by CMV exposure. The study listed approximately 160 TCR beta chains as associated with cytomegalovirus. According to a later analysis, parvovirus B19, influenza, CMV and Epstein-Barr virus appeared linked to several top co-occurrence clusters. In an earlier analysis of roughly 500 of the donors, most TCR beta V segments appeared in productive rearrangements about 87% or about 30% of the time, broadly matching IMGT annotations. In this cohort, only TCR beta chains were sequenced, and detectable features were limited by the absence of alpha or paired-chain data. According to the authors, the approach could potentially be generalized to other disease states and immunological phenotypes. Because counts were too low, roughly 17 rarely observed V segments, including chromosome 9 orphons, were left out of the earlier analysis of 500 to 750 of the donors. The classifier was reported to diagnose cytomegalovirus status with high specificity and sensitivity in both the original cohort and the validation cohort. In vitro tests confirmed that a few of the cytomegalovirus-associated TCR beta chains recognize cytomegalovirus antigens. HLA typing was unavailable for some donors at each locus, so association tests used only the typed subset. In a later genetic analysis, fewer N-insertions in productive TCRs were reported among donors in an Asian-associated ancestry cluster than the roughly 640-donor mean. Most TCR sequences were observed very rarely across donors, whereas some public TCRs were present in many individuals. Sequencing depth was assumed to be roughly uniform across donors in the presence/absence analyses, though that assumption may not hold. A further reported finding was that TCR beta sequences accurately predicted the HLA-A and HLA-B alleles for most subjects in the first cohort.

CDR1 MNHEY and CDR2 SVGAGI were looked up in the germline V gene. From its cysteine to its phenylalanine, the CDR3 spans 15 amino acids. Only the CDR3 DNA is retained, 45 bases long and in frame from the first base. At the junction V is shortened by 4 bases and J by 3 bases; bases outside the gene matches: 7. In total, approximately 610 healthy bone marrow donors made up the cohort. Cohort members were all nominally healthy when sampled, although unrecorded immune exposures were likely present. Of the roughly 630 cohort members, roughly 290 had a positive CMV serostatus and approximately 370 had a negative one, while no CMV serostatus was recorded for the donor. Every donor gave a peripheral blood sample, and the peripheral blood mononuclear cells from that sample were used for TCR beta sequencing. Genomic DNA was extracted from the blood cell samples with the Qiagen DNeasy Blood Extraction Kit. Libraries were made using the immunoSEQ multiplex PCR assay. A mixture of 60 forward primers for TCR Vbeta segments and 13 reverse primers for TCR Jbeta segments was used in the multiplex PCR. The CDR3 region of rearranged TCR beta genes was amplified from genomic DNA with a multiplex PCR assay. The Illumina HiSeq System was used to sequence the amplified TCR beta libraries as 87-base-pair reads. The source study handled its data this way. A later analysis counted tens of millions of unique TCR beta chains across the 600 to 850 repertoires, and around 12 million of these chains were shared by at least two donors. A nearest-neighbor algorithm error-corrected the raw reads and collapsed the reads into unique sequences, merging closely related sequences to remove PCR and sequencing errors. CDR3 sequences were aligned to IMGT reference sequences to assign V, D and J gene segments. Each retained sequence needed at least a six-nucleotide match to both a V gene segment and a J gene segment. A rearrangement counted as productive if the CDR3 had no stop codons and remained in frame with V and J, and every other rearrangement counted as non-productive. Following IMGT convention, CDR3 was defined as the stretch from the second conserved V-encoded cysteine to the conserved J-encoded phenylalanine. The earlier analysis of approximately 500 of the donors excluded sequences that lacked an unambiguous match to a single V gene segment. An earlier analysis of a few hundred of the donors classified V segments as functional when productive rearrangements were above 56.7% and as segregating when the standard deviation between donors was above 5%. A statistical classification framework was developed to diagnose cytomegalovirus status using the catalog of TCR beta chain sequences. In a later analysis, V and J genes were assigned by comparing TCR nucleotide sequences against IMGT/GENE-DB human TR gene sequences. The TCRdist pipeline was used in a later analysis to assign CDR3 sequences and most-parsimonious VDJ recombination scenarios. In a later analysis, each TCR beta chain was defined by its CDR3 amino acid sequence together with its V-gene family, and reads without a unique V-gene family were excluded. As a way to deal with suspected cross-contamination and a sequencing artifact, a later analysis dropped 640 or so nucleotide sequences that were highly shared and had low generation probability. A later analysis calculated a clonal expansion index for each public chain from normalized within-repertoire ranks of inferred template counts. In a later analysis, generation probabilities were computed using a VDJ recombination model fitted to out-of-frame rearrangements, and the results were checked against IGoR. In a later analysis, hypergeometric tests were used to score TCR-TCR, TCR-HLA and TCR-CMV co-occurrence, with a repertoire-size bias correction applied to TCR pairs. A later analysis estimated false discovery rates by permuting HLA or CMV assignments 20 times. In a later analysis, co-occurring TCRs were grouped with DBSCAN, and TCRdist sequence similarity was added when clustering was performed within HLA-allele-positive subsets. Co-occurrence clustering excluded repertoires with fewer than 30,000 or more than 120,000 public chains, plus five with anomalous nucleotide sharing. TCRdb provides this immuneACCESS table in a form limited to in-frame rearrangements. Some clones are lacking; in checked studies, under half of them reflect an unresolved V gene, and why the rest are absent is not known. V, J and clone size were drawn from that table, and D and trimming were deduced from the DNA. The sample profile shows 55,000 to 70,000 clones; roughly 83% of them were found once. The top ten constitute 1.5% to 2% of the sample.

The specimen was PBMCs. The rearranged segments are TRBV6-5 and TRBJ2-7; 9 central nucleotides agree with TRBD1. The sequence was obtained from a human donor in good health. The CDR3 reads as follows: CASSLNTGQGYEQYF. The nucleotides read TGTGCCAGCAGTTTGAATACGGGACAGGGCTACGAGCAGTACTTC.